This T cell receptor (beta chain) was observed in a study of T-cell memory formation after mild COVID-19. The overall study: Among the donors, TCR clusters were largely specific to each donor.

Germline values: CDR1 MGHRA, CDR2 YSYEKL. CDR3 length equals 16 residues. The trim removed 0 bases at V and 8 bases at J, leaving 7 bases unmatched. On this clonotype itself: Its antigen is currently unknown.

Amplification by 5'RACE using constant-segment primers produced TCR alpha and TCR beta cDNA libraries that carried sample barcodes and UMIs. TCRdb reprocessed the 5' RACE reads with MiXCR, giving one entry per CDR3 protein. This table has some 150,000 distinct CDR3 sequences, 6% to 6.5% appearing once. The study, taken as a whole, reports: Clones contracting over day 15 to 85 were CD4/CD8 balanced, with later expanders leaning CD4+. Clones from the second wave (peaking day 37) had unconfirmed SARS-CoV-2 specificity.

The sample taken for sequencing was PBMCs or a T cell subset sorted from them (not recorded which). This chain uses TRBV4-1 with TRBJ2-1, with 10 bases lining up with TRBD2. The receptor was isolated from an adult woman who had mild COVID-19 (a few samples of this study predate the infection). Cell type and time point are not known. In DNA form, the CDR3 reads TGCGCCAGCAGCCAAGATAAAGCGGGGGGGGTCTATGAGCAGTTCTTC. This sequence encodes CASSQDKAGGVYEQFF.